Listed below are T cell receptor beta chains from one sample, sequenced in a study of T-cell reconstitution after alpha-beta-depleted transplantation in children. MiXCR was run by TCRdb on the PCR reads, yielding one entry per CDR3 protein. The sample contains some 150,000 distinct CDR3 sequences, about 9% of which appear only once. Source: PBMCs, mostly from graft donor cells, taken 180 days after TCRalphabeta/CD19-depleted stem cell transplant. These receptors were collected from a female patient between 2 and 15 years old who had a stem cell transplant for congenital amegakaryocytic thrombocytopenia, so the T cells may come from the graft donor. CDR3s include the opening cysteine and the closing phenylalanine or tryptophan. The D gene is left open where the match is weak. For some rows the clone size is stated as once, few or many, or as a class when expanded; others skip it.

TRBJ2-1,many,TRBV4-1,-,TGCGCCAGCAGCCAAGATGAGGGGGGCCAGCCGGGGCAGTTCTTC,CASSQDEGGQPGQFF
TRBJ1-1,many,TRBV5-6,-,TGTGCCAGCAGCGGGCTTGGTACTGAAGCTTTCTTT,CASSGLGTEAFF
TRBJ2-7,-,TRBV27,-,TGTGCCAGCAGTTTATCGGCCGGGACCGAAGCCTACGAGCAGTACTTC,CASSLSAGTEAYEQYF
TRBJ1-2,many,TRBV20-1,-,TGCAGTGCTAAGACAGCCTATGGCTACACCTTC,CSAKTAYGYTF
TRBJ2-1,many,TRBV4-3,-,TGCGCCAGCAGCCGCATCTCGGGTAACAATGAGCAGTTCTTC,CASSRISGNNEQFF
TRBJ1-5,-,TRBV28,-,TGTGCCAGCAGTTCCCGATTCGGCCCCCAGCATTTT,CASSSRFGPQHF
TRBJ1-1,-,TRBV6-2/TRBV6-3,-,TGTGCCAGCAGCTTCACCTTGGTCTTGTACGGGAACACTGAAGCTTTCTTT,CASSFTLVLYGNTEAFF
TRBJ2-1,many,TRBV5-1,-,TGCGCCAGCAGCTTGGGGGGGCCCTACAATGAGCAGTTCTTC,CASSLGGPYNEQFF
TRBJ2-7,few,TRBV29-1,TRBD1,TGCAGCGCAGCACAGGGGGCATACGAGCAGTACTTC,CSAAQGAYEQYF
TRBJ2-5,few,TRBV6-2/TRBV6-3,TRBD2,TGTGCCAGCATATTAGCGGGAGGGTTGTCAGAGACCCAGTACTTC,CASILAGGLSETQYF
TRBJ1-1,many,TRBV28,-,TGTGCCAGCAGTTCCTCCGGGTATGGGGGAGCCATGAACACTGAAGCTTTCTTT,CASSSSGYGGAMNTEAFF
TRBJ1-5,-,TRBV12-3/TRBV12-4,-,TGTGCCAGCAGCAAACCCTCGGGCAGTCTGAATAGCAATCAGCCCCAGCATTTT,CASSKPSGSLNSNQPQHF
TRBJ2-5,many,TRBV20-1,-,TGCAGTGCTCTAAGAAGCGGGCGAGAGACCCAGTACTTC,CSALRSGRETQYF
TRBJ2-7,many,TRBV6-5,-,TGTGCCAGCAGTTACTCAGGAGCCTCCTACGAGCAGTACTTC,CASSYSGASYEQYF
TRBJ1-1,many,TRBV19,TRBD1,TGTGCCAGTAGTATAAGGACAGGGGCCACTGAAGCTTTCTTT,CASSIRTGATEAFF
TRBJ1-6,many,TRBV7-2,-,TGTGCCAGCAGCCCCGAGAAGGGCACCCTCCACTTT,CASSPEKGTLHF
TRBJ2-5,many,TRBV7-9,-,TGTGCCAGCAGCTTAGACAGGGTGGTGGAGACCCAGTACTTC,CASSLDRVVETQYF
TRBJ1-5,-,TRBV19,TRBD1,TGTGCCAGTAGTGGAAGACAGGGGCAGCCCCAGCATTTT,CASSGRQGQPQHF
TRBJ2-7,-,TRBV7-2,-,TGTGCCAGCAGCTTAGGAGGGGTCCTCTACGAGCAGTACTTC,CASSLGGVLYEQYF
TRBJ2-2,many,TRBV12-3/TRBV12-4,-,TGTGCCAGCAGACATGACAGTTTCACCGGGGAGCTGTTTTTT,CASRHDSFTGELFF
TRBJ2-7,many,TRBV5-6,TRBD1,TGTGCCAGCAGCTTGGGGACAGGTCGACTGAGCTACGAGCAGTACTTC,CASSLGTGRLSYEQYF
TRBJ1-2,-,TRBV19,-,TGTGCCAGTACCCAAGGATACCTTCGGGTCTACACCTTC,CASTQGYLRVYTF
TRBJ2-7,-,TRBV20-1,TRBD2,TGCAGTGCTAGGGGACTACTAGGGGAGCAGTACTTC,CSARGLLGEQYF
TRBJ2-7,many,TRBV29-1,-,TGCAGCGTTGTCTTGGGTTCCTACGAGCAGTACTTC,CSVVLGSYEQYF
TRBJ2-3,many,TRBV6-2/TRBV6-3,-,TGTGCCAGCAGTTTTGAGTTTACCCCAGATACGCAGTATTTT,CASSFEFTPDTQYF
TRBJ2-3,many,TRBV6-1,TRBD2,TGTGCCAGCAGTGCTAGCGGGAGCTGGGCAGATACGCAGTATTTT,CASSASGSWADTQYF
TRBJ2-1,-,TRBV12-3/TRBV12-4,-,TGTGCCAGCAGTTTACGGGGCGGGTACGGGCGGAACAATGAGCAGTTCTTC,CASSLRGGYGRNNEQFF
TRBJ2-5,many,TRBV9,-,TGTGCCAGCAGCGTAGGGAGGATTGGGGAGACCCAGTACTTC,CASSVGRIGETQYF
TRBJ2-2,many,TRBV20-1,TRBD1,TGCAGTGCTAGAGGGGTAGGGACAGGGCTGACTCACACCGGGGAGCTGTTTTTT,CSARGVGTGLTHTGELFF
TRBJ2-7,few,TRBV5-1,-,TGCGCCAGCAGCTTGGCTTCTAGCAGGATAAGATTCTACGAGCAGTACTTC,CASSLASSRIRFYEQYF
TRBJ1-1,many,TRBV5-1,-,TGCGCCAGCAGCTTGCTGTACTATGACGTTAACACTGAAGCTTTCTTT,CASSLLYYDVNTEAFF